The rows below give T cell receptor beta chains drawn from one sample of a study of identical twins. Via MiXCR, TCRdb re-called the 5' RACE reads, giving one row per CDR3 protein. The table lists over 600,000 distinct CDR3 sequences, around 20% of them singletons, with about 4.5% in the top ten. The data were also submitted as part of a second study, on T cells expressing NK-cell markers.

The sample taken for sequencing was PBMCs. The receptors stem from a woman in her late teens or twenties in good health. Each CDR3 is given with its conserved first and last residue. Fields, in order: V gene, clone size, CDR3 protein. Size is stated for part of the rows, as once, few or many counts, or as a class when the clone is expanded.

>TRBV12-3/TRBV12-4|-
CASGIQGRAFFTYGYTF
>TRBV9|-
CASSVGGDNEQFF
>TRBV2|-
CASLRGLGEKLFF
>TRBV7-2|few
CASSIEGTLWGEQYF
>TRBV4-3|few
CASSQEVARRGYGYTF
>TRBV18|many
CASSPPGVAGNNEQFF
>TRBV15|-
CATRTNKGLLKETQYF
>TRBV12-3/TRBV12-4|many
CASRWGLFNEQFF
>TRBV3-1|once
CASSRIVGELFF
>TRBV5-5|few
CASRLDAASVGTQYF
>TRBV5-1|many
CASSAGTTEQYF
>TRBV12-3/TRBV12-4|many
CASREQETNEKLFF
>TRBV3-1|-
CASSQGNPYEQYF
>TRBV6-1|many
CASSQTGLDLYGYTF
>TRBV20-1|-
CSARGSGSGRAADEQYF
>TRBV3-1|-
CASSHSRAEQYF
>TRBV20-1|-
CSARVLSNSPLHF
>TRBV6-1|-
CASRWTVNTEAFF
>TRBV2|-
CAATFGDTQYF
>TRBV7-9|-
CASSLTGADTGELFF
>TRBV28|few
CASSYTGGGTGANVLTF
>TRBV20-1|few
CSARWGAMGNEQFF
>TRBV7-6|-
CASSPRASFYEQYF